This is a list of T cell receptor beta chains from one sample in a study of T cells in Graves' hyperthyroidism and ophthalmopathy. Each CDR3 protein is one row after TCRdb ran MiXCR on the multiplex PCR reads. Seen here are hundreds of thousands of distinct CDR3 sequences, about 14% observed once, and the top ten hold 9.5% to 15%. The sequenced sample consisted of blood. All receptors come from a woman aged 50 to 60 with Graves' ophthalmopathy. Both conserved end residues are part of each CDR3. D genes are given only for firm matches. Clone size appears in some rows only: once, few, many, or a class for an expanded clone.

d_gene	j_gene	abundance	v_gene	CDR3nt	CDR3aa
-	TRBJ2-3	many	TRBV7-2	TGTGCCAGCAGCTCCCCCGGTAGAGATAGCACAGATACGCAGTATTTT	CASSSPGRDSTDTQYF
-	TRBJ2-7	many	TRBV7-8	TGTGCCCTAAACGGGGGTCCGCCAGCCGAGCAGTACTTC	CALNGGPPAEQYF
-	TRBJ2-4	-	TRBV6-2/TRBV6-3	TGTGCCAGCGCTGACTTCCTAGCCAAAAACATTCAGTACTTC	CASADFLAKNIQYF
-	TRBJ2-7	-	TRBV20-1	TGCAGTGCTAGCGCCTCGTTTGCGCCCTACGAGCAGTACTTC	CSASASFAPYEQYF
-	TRBJ2-2	few	TRBV7-9	TGTGCCAGCATGTTCGACAGGAACACCGGGGAGCTGTTTTTT	CASMFDRNTGELFF
-	TRBJ2-2	many	TRBV18	TGTGCCAGCTCACCACGTGAGGGGCGCGCCGGGGAGCTGTTTTTT	CASSPREGRAGELFF
-	TRBJ2-4	many	TRBV2	TGTGCCAGCAGTGAAGGACGTCTGGCCAAAAACATTCAGTACTTC	CASSEGRLAKNIQYF
TRBD1	TRBJ1-6	once	TRBV18	TGTGCCAGCTCACTTGACAGGGGACCCGGCCACTCACCCCTCCACTTT	CASSLDRGPGHSPLHF
TRBD2	TRBJ2-1	once	TRBV2	TGTGCCAGCAGTGAACCTGGGGGGACTAGCGGGAAGCAGTTCTTC	CASSEPGGTSGKQFF
-	TRBJ1-5	few	TRBV27	TGTGCCAGCAGTCCCGAACCCTATCAGCCCCAGCATTTT	CASSPEPYQPQHF
-	TRBJ2-2	few	TRBV19	TGTGCCAGTAGTATCAATCGAGGGACCGGGGAGCTGTTTTTT	CASSINRGTGELFF
-	TRBJ2-1	-	TRBV6-1	TGTGCCAGCAGTGAAACCGGCGGGGCATACAATGAGCAGTTCTTC	CASSETGGAYNEQFF
TRBD1	TRBJ2-7	many	TRBV20-1	TGCAGTGCTAAAGACAGGGTTTACGTGTCCAGGCAGTACTTC	CSAKDRVYVSRQYF
TRBD1	TRBJ2-7	many	TRBV5-1	TGCGCCAGCAGCAAGGGGACAGCCCGATCCTACGAGCAGTACTTC	CASSKGTARSYEQYF
-	TRBJ2-3	-	TRBV10-3	TGTGCCATCAGTGAGTCGTCAGGGCCTCAAGTGGCAGATACGCAGTATTTT	CAISESSGPQVADTQYF
TRBD1	TRBJ1-2	once	TRBV9	TGTGCCAGCAGCGTCGCGGGGGGGACAGGGTATGGGAGCTATGGCTACACCTTC	CASSVAGGTGYGSYGYTF
TRBD2	TRBJ2-2	-	TRBV5-4	TGTGCCAGCAGTTCGCTGGGCGGGAGTTACACCGGGGAGCTGTTTTTT	CASSSLGGSYTGELFF
-	TRBJ2-2	few	TRBV20-1	TGCAGTGCTAGGGGTGGGACCGGCACCGGGGAGCTGTTTTTT	CSARGGTGTGELFF
-	TRBJ1-2	-	TRBV9	TGTGCCAGCAGCGTAGGGCAGCCTTTCTATGGCTACACCTTC	CASSVGQPFYGYTF
-	TRBJ2-1	-	TRBV4-1	TGCGCCAGCAGCCATAGTATCGATGAGCAGTTCTTC	CASSHSIDEQFF
-	TRBJ2-7	-	TRBV19	TGTGCCGAATACCGGCCTAACGAGCAGTACTTC	CAEYRPNEQYF
-	TRBJ2-3	few	TRBV4-1	TGCGCCAGCAGCCTCATCCCCCTGCATACGCAGTATTTT	CASSLIPLHTQYF
TRBD2	TRBJ2-3	many	TRBV5-1	TGCGCCAGCGACCCGGGACTAGCGGGAGATACGCAGTATTTT	CASDPGLAGDTQYF
-	TRBJ1-1	many	TRBV27	TGTGCCAGCAGTTTATCGTGGGGTCGCACTGAAGCTTTCTTT	CASSLSWGRTEAFF
TRBD2	TRBJ2-3	few	TRBV12-3/TRBV12-4	TGTGCCAGCAGTCCCTGGTTAGCGGGAGGATTAGATACGCAGTATTTT	CASSPWLAGGLDTQYF
-	TRBJ2-1	-	TRBV24-1	TGTGCCACCAGTGATTTGAGGGGTGGAACCTACAATGAGCAGTTCTTC	CATSDLRGGTYNEQFF